This T cell receptor beta chain was sequenced for a study of technical replicates of blood from a few donors. Produced via immunoSEQ multiplex PCR; TCRdb's table is partial and in-frame only. Of about 98,000 clones in the sample, approximately 96% were seen once. This TCR was recovered from a human donor in good health. The sequenced sample was T cells isolated from PBMCs.

DNA for the CDR3: TGTGCCAGCAGCTCAGAAGGAGACAGGGGCCTTGGGCAGCCCCAGCATTTT. It translates to CASSSEGDRGLGQPQHF. The V gene is TRBV28, the J gene TRBJ1-5, with 8 positions matching TRBD1. The V segment lost 6 bases and the J segment 7 bases; nucleotides outside the gene matches: 17. The CDR3 runs to 17 residues. Germline CDR1 and CDR2: MDHEN and SYDVKM.